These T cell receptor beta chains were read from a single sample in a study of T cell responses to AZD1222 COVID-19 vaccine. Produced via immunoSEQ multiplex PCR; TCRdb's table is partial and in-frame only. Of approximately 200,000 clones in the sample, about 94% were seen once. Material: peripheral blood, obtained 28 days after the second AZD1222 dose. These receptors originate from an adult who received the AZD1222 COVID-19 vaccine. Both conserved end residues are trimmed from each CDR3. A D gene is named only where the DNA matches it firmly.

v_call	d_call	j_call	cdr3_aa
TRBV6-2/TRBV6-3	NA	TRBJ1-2	ASSYSVRVPF
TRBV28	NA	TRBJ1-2	ASGPHYGYT
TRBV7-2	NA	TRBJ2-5	ASSPQGGTQY
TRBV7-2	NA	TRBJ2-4	ASSLIPSQGRGKNIQY
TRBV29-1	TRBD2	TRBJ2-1	SVATSGYHNEQF
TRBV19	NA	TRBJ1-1	ASRVGARSAEAF
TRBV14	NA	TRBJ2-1	ASSQDYTLVVGNEQF
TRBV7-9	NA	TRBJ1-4	ASSLGPTNEKLF
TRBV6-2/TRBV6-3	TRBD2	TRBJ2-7	ASSQKTSGGISYEQY
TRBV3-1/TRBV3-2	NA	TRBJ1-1	ASSQAGQRVTEAF
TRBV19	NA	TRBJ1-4	ASSISGVNEKLF
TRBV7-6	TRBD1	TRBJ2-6	ASSLRTGTGANVLT
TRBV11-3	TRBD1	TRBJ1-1	ASSLGSDREVF
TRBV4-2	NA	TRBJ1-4	ASSQVDRFMVATNEKLF
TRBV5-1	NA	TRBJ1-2	ASSLDLGDYGYT
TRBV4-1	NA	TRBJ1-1	ASSQDTGSTGRTEAF
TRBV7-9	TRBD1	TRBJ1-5	ASSLGTGFYSNQPQH
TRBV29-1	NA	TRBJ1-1	SAQPQRVITEAF
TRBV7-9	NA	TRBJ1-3	ASSFYRDSGNTIY
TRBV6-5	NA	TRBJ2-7	ASGGTAYEQY
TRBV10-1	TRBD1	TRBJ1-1	ASSEDRDSHTEAF
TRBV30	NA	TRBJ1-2	AWVHRSLEDLWGYT
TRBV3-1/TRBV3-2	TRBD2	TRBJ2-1	ASSLLAREQF
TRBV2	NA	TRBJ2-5	ASGERAPQETQY
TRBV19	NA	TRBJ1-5	ASSAGLNQPQH
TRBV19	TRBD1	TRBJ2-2	ASSIADRATGELF
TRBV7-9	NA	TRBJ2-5	ASSLSGIQETQY
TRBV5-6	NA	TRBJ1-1	ASSLTEEAF
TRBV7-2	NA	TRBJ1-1	ASSLMGDLTTEAF
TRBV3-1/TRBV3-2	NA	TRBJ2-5	ASTPVGAETQY
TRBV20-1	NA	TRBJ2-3	SASSWGEGGTDTQY
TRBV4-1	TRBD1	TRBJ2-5	ASSSPGQGKKTQY
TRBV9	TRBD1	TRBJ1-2	ASSLRDRVLSYGYT
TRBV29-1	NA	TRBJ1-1	SVVPLGGGNTEAF
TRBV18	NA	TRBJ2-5	ASSPSGLKETQY
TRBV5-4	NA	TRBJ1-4	ASSRNSADEKLF
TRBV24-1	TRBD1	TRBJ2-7	ATSDGRPGTVISEQY
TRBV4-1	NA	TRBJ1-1	ASSQEYRVNTEAF
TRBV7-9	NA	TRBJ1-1	ASSLAGAVNTEAF
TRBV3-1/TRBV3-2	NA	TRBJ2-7	ASSTPYEQY
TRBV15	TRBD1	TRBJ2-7	ATSRDRGRYEQY
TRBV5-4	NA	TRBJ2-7	ASSLKDYEQY